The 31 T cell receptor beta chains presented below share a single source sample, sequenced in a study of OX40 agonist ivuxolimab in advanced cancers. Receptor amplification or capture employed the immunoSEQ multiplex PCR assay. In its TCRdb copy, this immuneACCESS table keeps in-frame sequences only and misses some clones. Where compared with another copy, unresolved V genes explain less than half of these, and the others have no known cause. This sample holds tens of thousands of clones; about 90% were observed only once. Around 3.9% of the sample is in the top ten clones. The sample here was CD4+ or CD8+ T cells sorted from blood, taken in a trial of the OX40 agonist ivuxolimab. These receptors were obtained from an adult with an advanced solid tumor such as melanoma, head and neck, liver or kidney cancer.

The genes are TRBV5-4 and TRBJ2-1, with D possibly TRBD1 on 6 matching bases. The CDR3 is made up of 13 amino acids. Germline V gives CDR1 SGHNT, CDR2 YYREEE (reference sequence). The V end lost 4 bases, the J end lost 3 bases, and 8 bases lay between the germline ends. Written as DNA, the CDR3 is TGTGCCAGCAGCCTGGGACACTACAATGAGCAGTTCTTC. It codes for CASSLGHYNEQFF.

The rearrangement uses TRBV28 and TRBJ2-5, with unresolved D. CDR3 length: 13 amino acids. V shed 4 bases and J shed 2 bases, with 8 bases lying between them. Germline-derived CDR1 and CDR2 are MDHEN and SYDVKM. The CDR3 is CASSSGSQETQYF. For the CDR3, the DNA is TGTGCCAGCAGTTCGGGCTCACAAGAGACCCAGTACTTC.

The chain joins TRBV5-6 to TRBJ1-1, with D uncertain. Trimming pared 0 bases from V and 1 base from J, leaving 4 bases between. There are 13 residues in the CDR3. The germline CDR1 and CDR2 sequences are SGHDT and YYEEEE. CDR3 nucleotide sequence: TGTGCCAGCAGCTTGGGAGGGAACACTGAAGCTTTCTTT. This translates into CASSLGGNTEAFF.

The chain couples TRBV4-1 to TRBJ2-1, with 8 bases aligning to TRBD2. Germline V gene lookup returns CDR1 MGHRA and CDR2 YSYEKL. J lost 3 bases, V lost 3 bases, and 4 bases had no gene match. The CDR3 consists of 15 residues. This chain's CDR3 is CASSHAGGYYNEQFF. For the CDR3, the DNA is TGCGCCAGCAGCCATGCGGGGGGCTACTACAATGAGCAGTTCTTC.

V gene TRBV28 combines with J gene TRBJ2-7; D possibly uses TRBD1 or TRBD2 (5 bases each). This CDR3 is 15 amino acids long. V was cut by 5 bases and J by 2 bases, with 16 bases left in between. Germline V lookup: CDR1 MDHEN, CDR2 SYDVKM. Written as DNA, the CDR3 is TGTGCCAGCAGTCTCTCACCCGGGACGCCCTACGAGCAGTACTTC. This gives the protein CASSLSPGTPYEQYF.

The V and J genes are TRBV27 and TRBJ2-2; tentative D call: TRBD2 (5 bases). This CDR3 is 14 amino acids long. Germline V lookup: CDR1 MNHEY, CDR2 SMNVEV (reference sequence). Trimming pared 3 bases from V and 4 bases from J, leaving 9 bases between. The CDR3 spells CASSFLAPTGELFF. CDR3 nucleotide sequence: TGTGCCAGCAGTTTCCTAGCCCCCACCGGGGAGCTGTTTTTT.

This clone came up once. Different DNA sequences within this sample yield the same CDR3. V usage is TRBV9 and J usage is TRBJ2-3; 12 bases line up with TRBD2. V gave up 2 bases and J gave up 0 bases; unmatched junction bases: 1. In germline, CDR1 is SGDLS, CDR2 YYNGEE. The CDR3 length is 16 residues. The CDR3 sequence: CASSVGTSGSTDTQYF. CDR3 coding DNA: TGTGCCAGCAGCGTGGGGACTAGCGGGAGCACAGATACGCAGTATTTT.

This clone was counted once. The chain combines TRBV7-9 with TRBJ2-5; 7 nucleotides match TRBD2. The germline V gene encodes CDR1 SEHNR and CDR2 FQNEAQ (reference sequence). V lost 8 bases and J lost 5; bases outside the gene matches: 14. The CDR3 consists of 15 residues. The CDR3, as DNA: TGTGCCAGCCTCTTGGGGACTACGCGCGTGGAGACCCAGTACTTC. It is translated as CASLLGTTRVETQYF.

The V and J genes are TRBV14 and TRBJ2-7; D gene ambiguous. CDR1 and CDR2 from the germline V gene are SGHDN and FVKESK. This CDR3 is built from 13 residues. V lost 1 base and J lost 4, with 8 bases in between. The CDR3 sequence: CASSQGVGYEQYV. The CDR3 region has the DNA TGTGCCAGCAGCCAAGGCGTCGGGTACGAGCAGTACGTC.

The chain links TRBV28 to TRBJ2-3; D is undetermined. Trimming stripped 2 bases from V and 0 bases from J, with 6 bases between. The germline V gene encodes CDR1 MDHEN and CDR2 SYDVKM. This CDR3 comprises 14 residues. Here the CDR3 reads CASSLTDSTDTQYF. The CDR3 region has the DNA TGTGCCAGCAGTTTAACGGACAGCACAGATACGCAGTATTTT.

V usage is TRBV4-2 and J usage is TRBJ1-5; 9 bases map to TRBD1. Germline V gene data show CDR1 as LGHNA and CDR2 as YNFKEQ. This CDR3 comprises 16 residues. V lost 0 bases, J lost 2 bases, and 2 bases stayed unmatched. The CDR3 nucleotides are TGTGCCAGCAGCCAAGATTGGACAGGGGGCAATCAGCCCCAGCATTTT. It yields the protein CASSQDWTGGNQPQHF.

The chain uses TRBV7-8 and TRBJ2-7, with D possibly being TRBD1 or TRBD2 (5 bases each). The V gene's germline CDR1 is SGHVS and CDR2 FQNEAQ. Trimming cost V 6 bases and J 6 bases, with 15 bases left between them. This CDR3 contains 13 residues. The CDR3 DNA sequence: TGTGCCAGCAGGACGGGTTTTGGGGGCGAGCAGTACGTC. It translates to CASRTGFGGEQYV.

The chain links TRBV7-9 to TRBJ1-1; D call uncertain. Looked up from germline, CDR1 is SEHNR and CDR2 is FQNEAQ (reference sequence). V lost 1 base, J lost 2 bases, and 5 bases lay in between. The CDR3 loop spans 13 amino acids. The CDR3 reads CASSLGTNTEAFF. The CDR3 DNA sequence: TGTGCCAGCAGCTTAGGGACCAACACTGAAGCTTTCTTT.

CDR3 sequence reads: CASSSRSTGRNTDTQYF. The CDR3 nucleotides read TGTGCCAGCAGCTCCAGATCGACAGGGCGGAACACAGATACGCAGTATTTT. The chain has TRBV7-3 and TRBJ2-3; TRBD1 matches 7 bases. Germline CDR1 reads SGHTA; CDR2 reads FQGTGA. V lost 4 bases and J lost 2; bases outside the gene matches: 12. The CDR3 has 17 residues.

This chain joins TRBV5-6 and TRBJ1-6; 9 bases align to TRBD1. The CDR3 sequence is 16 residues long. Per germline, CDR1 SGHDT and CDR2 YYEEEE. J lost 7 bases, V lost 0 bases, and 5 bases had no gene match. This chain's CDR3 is CASSLEDRGRNSPLHF. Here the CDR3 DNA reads TGTGCCAGCAGCTTGGAGGACAGGGGACGGAATTCACCCCTCCACTTT.

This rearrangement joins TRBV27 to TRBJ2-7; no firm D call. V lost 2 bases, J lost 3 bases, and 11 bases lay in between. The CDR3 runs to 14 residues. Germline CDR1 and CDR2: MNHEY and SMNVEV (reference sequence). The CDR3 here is CASSLGPRIYEQYF. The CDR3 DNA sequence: TGTGCCAGCAGTTTAGGCCCAAGAATCTACGAGCAGTACTTC.

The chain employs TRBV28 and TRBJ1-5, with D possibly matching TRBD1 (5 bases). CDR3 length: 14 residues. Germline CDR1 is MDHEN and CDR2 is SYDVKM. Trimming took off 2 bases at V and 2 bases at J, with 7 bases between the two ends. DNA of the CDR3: TGTGCCAGCAGTTTACAGGGTGGCAATCAGCCCCAGCATTTT. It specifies CASSLQGGNQPQHF.

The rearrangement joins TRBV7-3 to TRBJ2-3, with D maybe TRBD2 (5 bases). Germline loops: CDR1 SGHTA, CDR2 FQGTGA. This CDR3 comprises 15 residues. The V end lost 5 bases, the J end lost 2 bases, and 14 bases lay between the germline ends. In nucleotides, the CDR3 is TGTGCCAGCAGCCCCACAAGCGGAATCACAGATACGCAGTATTTT. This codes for CASSPTSGITDTQYF.

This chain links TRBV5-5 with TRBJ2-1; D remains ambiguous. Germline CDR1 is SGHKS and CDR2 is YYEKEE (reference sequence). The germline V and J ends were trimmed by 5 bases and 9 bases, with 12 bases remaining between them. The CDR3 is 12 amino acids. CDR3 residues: CASRPPGFEQFF. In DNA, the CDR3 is TGTGCCAGCAGACCCCCGGGTTTTGAGCAGTTCTTC.

CDR3 nucleotides: TGCGCCAGCAGCTTCAGGGGACAGACCAACACCGGGGAGCTGTTTTTT. The encoded protein is CASSFRGQTNTGELFF. The V call is TRBV5-1, the J call TRBJ2-2; 7 nucleotides agree with TRBD1. The J segment lost 2 bases and the V segment lost 2 bases, leaving 6 bases of the junction unmatched. Looked up from germline, CDR1 is SGHRS and CDR2 is YFSETQ. CDR3 length equals 16 residues.

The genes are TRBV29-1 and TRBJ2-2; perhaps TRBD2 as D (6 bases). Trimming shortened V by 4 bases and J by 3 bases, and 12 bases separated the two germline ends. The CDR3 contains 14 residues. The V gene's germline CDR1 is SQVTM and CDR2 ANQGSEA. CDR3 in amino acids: CSVVPGGDTGELFF. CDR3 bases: TGCAGCGTTGTCCCCGGGGGAGACACCGGGGAGCTGTTTTTT.

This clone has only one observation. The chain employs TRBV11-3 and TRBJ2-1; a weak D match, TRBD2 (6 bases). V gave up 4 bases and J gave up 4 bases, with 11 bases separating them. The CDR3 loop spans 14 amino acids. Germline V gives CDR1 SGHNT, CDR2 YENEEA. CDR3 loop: CASSSGLLYNEQFF. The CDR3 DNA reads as TGTGCCAGCAGCTCGGGACTCCTATACAATGAGCAGTTCTTC.

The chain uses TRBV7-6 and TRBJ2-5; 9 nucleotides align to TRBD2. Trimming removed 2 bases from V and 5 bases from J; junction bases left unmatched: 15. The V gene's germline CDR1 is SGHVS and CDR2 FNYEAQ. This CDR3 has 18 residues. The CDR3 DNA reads TGTGCCAGCAGCTTATACGCGGGAGGGCCTTCAAGTGGGGAGACCCAGTACTTC. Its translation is CASSLYAGGPSSGETQYF.

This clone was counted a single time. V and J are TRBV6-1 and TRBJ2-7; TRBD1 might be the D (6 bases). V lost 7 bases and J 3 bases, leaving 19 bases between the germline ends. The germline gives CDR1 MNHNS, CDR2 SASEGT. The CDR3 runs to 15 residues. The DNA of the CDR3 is TGTGCCAGCACCCCCTATATCGACAGGAACTACGAGCAGTACGTC. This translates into CASTPYIDRNYEQYV.

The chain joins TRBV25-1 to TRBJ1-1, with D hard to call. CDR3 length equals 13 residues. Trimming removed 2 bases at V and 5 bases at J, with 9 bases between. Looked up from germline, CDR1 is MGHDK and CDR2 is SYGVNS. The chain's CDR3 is CASSERSRTEAFF. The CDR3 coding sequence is TGTGCCAGCAGTGAACGGTCTAGAACTGAAGCTTTCTTT.

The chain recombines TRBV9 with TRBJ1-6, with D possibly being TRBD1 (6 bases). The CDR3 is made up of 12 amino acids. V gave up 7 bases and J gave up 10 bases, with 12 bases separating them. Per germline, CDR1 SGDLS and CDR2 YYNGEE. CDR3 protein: CASGGEASPLHF. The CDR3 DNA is TGTGCCAGCGGGGGCGAGGCCTCACCCCTCCACTTT.

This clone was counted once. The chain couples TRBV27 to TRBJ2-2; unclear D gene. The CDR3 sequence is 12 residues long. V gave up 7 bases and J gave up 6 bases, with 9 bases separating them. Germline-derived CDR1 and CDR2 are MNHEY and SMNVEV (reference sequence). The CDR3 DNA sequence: TGTGCCAGCACCGGGTTTCCCGGGGAGCTGTTTTTT. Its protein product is CASTGFPGELFF.

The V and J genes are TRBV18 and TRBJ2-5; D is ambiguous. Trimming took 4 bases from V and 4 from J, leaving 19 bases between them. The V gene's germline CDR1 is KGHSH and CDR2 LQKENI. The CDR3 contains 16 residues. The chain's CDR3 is CASSLLNYFPGETQYF. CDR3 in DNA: TGTGCCAGCTCACTTCTAAATTACTTTCCGGGAGAGACCCAGTACTTC.

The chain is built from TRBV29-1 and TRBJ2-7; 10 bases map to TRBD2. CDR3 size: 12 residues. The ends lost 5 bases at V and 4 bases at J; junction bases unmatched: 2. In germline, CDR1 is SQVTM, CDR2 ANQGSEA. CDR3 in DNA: TGCAGCGTTACTAGCGGGACGTACGAGCAGTACTTC. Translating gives CSVTSGTYEQYF.

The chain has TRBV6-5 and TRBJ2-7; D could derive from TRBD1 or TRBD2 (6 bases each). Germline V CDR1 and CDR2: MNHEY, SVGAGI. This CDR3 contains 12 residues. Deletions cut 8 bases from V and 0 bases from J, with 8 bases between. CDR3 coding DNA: TGTGCCAGCCGGGGGCCCTCCTACGAGCAGTACTTC. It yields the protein CASRGPSYEQYF.

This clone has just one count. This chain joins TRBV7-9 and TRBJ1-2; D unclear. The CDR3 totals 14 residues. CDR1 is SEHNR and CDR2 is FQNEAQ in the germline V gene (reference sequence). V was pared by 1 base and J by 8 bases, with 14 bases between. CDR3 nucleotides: TGTGCCAGCAGCTTAGGGGTCGTCGCCTGGGGCTACACCTTC. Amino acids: CASSLGVVAWGYTF.